Following are 13 T cell receptor beta chains from one sample sequenced in a study of somatic mutations in cytotoxic T cells in rheumatoid arthritis. Clones were sequenced by immunoSEQ multiplex PCR, and TCRdb holds only the in-frame ones, with some missing. The profile shows fewer than 9,000 clones, roughly 65% of them singletons. Input material: CD8+ T cells sorted from blood. The receptors here all came from a middle-aged woman in good health.

The chain joins TRBV5-8 to TRBJ2-1; the D is unclear. There are 11 residues in the CDR3. Germline loops: CDR1 SGHTS, CDR2 YDEGEE. V was pared by 0 bases and J by 10 bases, with 5 bases between. In nucleotides, the CDR3 is TGTGCCAGCAGCTTGGGGCCCGAGCAGTTCTTC. Protein: CASSLGPEQFF.

V gene TRBV6-5 combines with J gene TRBJ1-1; D not certain. This CDR3 has 12 amino acids. Germline V gene sequence: CDR1 MNHEY, CDR2 SVGAGI. The V end was cut by 6 bases, the J end by 3 bases, with 8 bases between. The CDR3 loop reads CASSVGYTEAFF. For the CDR3, the DNA is TGTGCCAGCAGCGTCGGTTACACTGAAGCTTTCTTT.

A few counts support this clone. The chain has TRBV4-1 and TRBJ1-1, with a weak D call TRBD1 (6 bases). The V gene's germline CDR1 is MGHRA and CDR2 YSYEKL. This CDR3 comprises 14 residues. Trimming left V 5 bases short and J 6 bases short, with 16 bases between. The CDR3: CASSSRTGSPEAFF. The CDR3 DNA is TGCGCCAGCAGCTCCCGTACAGGGTCCCCTGAAGCTTTCTTT.

The table lists this clone with a few counts. This sequence joins TRBV28 and TRBJ2-7; D unresolved. Looked up from germline, CDR1 is MDHEN and CDR2 is SYDVKM. Trimming took 2 bases from V and 3 from J, leaving 11 bases between them. The CDR3 extends over 14 amino acids. The CDR3, as DNA: TGTGCCAGCAGTTTAGCGCTGGAATACTACGAGCAGTACTTC. Translation gives CASSLALEYYEQYF.

This clone was seen more than once but under ten times. V usage is TRBV5-6 and J usage is TRBJ1-3; tentatively, D is TRBD1 (6 bases). V lost 0 bases, J lost 2 bases, and 9 bases lay in between. CDR1 SGHDT and CDR2 YYEEEE come from the germline V gene. The CDR3 consists of 15 residues. In nucleotides, the CDR3 is TGTGCCAGCAGCTTGGAAGACAGGCCTGGAAACACCATATATTTT. Amino acid sequence: CASSLEDRPGNTIYF.

The V and J genes are TRBV28 and TRBJ1-2; D might be TRBD1 (5 bases). This CDR3 has 16 amino acids. Germline V lookup: CDR1 MDHEN, CDR2 SYDVKM. Trimming shortened V by 1 base and J by 4 bases, and 16 bases separated the two germline ends. The CDR3 nucleotides read TGTGCCAGCAGTTTATCCCGACAGCAAACCTTCTATGGCTACACCTTC. Translated, it gives CASSLSRQQTFYGYTF.

A few counts support this clone. The chain couples TRBV7-6 to TRBJ2-7, with 8 bases matching TRBD1. With 4 bases clipped from V and 5 bases from J, the junction kept 10 bases outside the gene matches. There are 15 residues in the CDR3. Germline V gives CDR1 SGHVS, CDR2 FNYEAQ. For the CDR3, the DNA is TGTGCCAGCAGCTCCGAGCAGGGGGCGGACAACGAGCAGTACTTC. Its protein is CASSSEQGADNEQYF.

The V and J genes are TRBV19 and TRBJ1-5, with D hard to call. The germline V gene encodes CDR1 LNHDA and CDR2 SQIVND (reference sequence). V lost 5 bases and J 2 bases, leaving 19 bases between the germline ends. This CDR3 has 17 amino acids. The CDR3 spells CASSSPGVFEGNQPQHF. Written as DNA, the CDR3 is TGTGCCAGTAGTTCCCCCGGGGTCTTTGAGGGCAATCAGCCCCAGCATTTT. The whole variable domain, filled in from reference TRBV19 and TRBJ1-5, reads DGGITQSPKYLFRKEGQNVTLSCEQNLNHDAMYWYRQDPGQGLRLIYYSQIVNDFQKGDIAEGYSVSREKKESFPLTVTSAQKNPTAFYLCASSSPGVFEGNQPQHFGDGTRLSIL.

The chain has TRBV27 and TRBJ2-1, with 8 nucleotides matching TRBD2. The CDR3 has 15 residues. From germline, CDR1 is MNHEY and CDR2 SMNVEV (reference sequence). The V gene end was trimmed by 2 bases and the J gene end by 4 bases; junction bases not matched to a gene: 4. CDR3 amino acids: CASSLGSGVYNEQFF. The CDR3 DNA sequence: TGTGCCAGCAGTTTAGGTAGCGGGGTTTACAATGAGCAGTTCTTC.

The chain couples TRBV19 to TRBJ1-4; D possibly corresponds to TRBD1 (6 bases). CDR1 is LNHDA, CDR2 SQIVND, per germline (reference sequence). The V end was cut by 5 bases, the J end by 3 bases, with 13 bases between. The CDR3 contains 15 residues. The CDR3 protein is CASSAWGAPNEKLFF. The CDR3 bases are TGTGCCAGTAGTGCCTGGGGGGCACCTAATGAAAAACTGTTTTTT.

This clone was seen a single time. This rearrangement joins TRBV7-9 to TRBJ2-1; the match to TRBD2 covers 14 bases. CDR3 length equals 15 residues. J lost 7 bases, V lost 3 bases, and 2 bases had no gene match. Looked up from germline, CDR1 is SEHNR and CDR2 is FQNEAQ (reference sequence). This chain's CDR3 is CASSFRTSGRNEQFF. The DNA for the CDR3 is TGTGCCAGCAGCTTCCGGACTAGCGGGAGGAATGAGCAGTTCTTC.

This clone was counted only a few times. J is TRBJ2-1 and V is TRBV13, with TRBD2 as a possible D gene (5 bases). This CDR3 contains 13 residues. Deletions cut 6 bases from V and 5 bases from J, with 11 bases between. Germline CDR1 reads PRHDT; CDR2 reads FYEKMQ (reference sequence). CDR3 in amino acids: CASSLQRNNEQFF. CDR3 sequence (DNA): TGTGCCAGCAGTCTGCAGCGGAACAATGAGCAGTTCTTC. Supplemented by reference TRBV13 and TRBJ2-1, the full variable domain reads AAGVIQSPRHLIKEKRETATLKCYPIPRHDTVYWYQQGPGQDPQFLISFYEKMQSDKGSIPDRFSAQQFSDYHSELNMSSLELGDSALYFCASSLQRNNEQFFGPGTRLTVL.

V is TRBV6-6 and J is TRBJ1-1; D is possibly TRBD1 (6 bases). CDR1 is MNHNY and CDR2 is SVGAGI in the germline V gene (reference sequence). V shed 0 bases and J shed 5 bases, with 10 bases lying between them. This CDR3 is built from 14 residues. The CDR3 DNA sequence: TGTGCCAGCAGTTACTCGAGAGGGGGGACTGAAGCTTTCTTT. Protein sequence: CASSYSRGGTEAFF.